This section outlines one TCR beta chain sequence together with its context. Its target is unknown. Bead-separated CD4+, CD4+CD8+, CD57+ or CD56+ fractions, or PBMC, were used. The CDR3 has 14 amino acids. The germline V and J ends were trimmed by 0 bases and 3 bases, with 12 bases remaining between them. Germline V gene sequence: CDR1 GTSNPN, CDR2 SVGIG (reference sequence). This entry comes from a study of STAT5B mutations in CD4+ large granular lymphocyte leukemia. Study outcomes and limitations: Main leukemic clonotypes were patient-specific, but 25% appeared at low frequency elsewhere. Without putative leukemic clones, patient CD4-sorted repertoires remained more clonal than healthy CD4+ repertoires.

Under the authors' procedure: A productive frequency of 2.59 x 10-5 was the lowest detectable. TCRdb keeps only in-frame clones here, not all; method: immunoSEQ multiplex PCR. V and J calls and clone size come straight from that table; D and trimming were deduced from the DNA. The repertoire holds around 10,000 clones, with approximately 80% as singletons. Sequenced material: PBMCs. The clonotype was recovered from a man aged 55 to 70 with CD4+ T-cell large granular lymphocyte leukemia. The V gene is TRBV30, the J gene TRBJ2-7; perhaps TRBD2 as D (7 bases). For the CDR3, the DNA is TGTGCCTGGAGTGTAGGGGAGGGGGGCTACGAGCAGTACTTC. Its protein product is CAWSVGEGGYEQYF.